This T cell receptor (beta chain) was observed in a study of T cells in localized non-small cell lung cancer. Sequenced by immunoSEQ multiplex PCR; TCRdb stores in-frame clones only, minus some. In the table there are 1,500 to 2,500 clones, around 30% of which are singletons. The table lists this clone with a few counts. Its target is not known. General study points: A median of around 58 clones ranked among the top 100 in tumor appeared in adjacent lung.

The trim removed 1 base at V and 3 bases at J, leaving 5 bases unmatched. This CDR3 spans 16 amino acids. The germline V gene has CDR1 SGHNT and CDR2 YENEEA. Sequences were derived from lung tumor tissue, sampled before any cancer treatment. The sequence derives from an older male donor with stage I squamous cell lung carcinoma. This chain joins TRBV11-3 and TRBJ2-3, with 9 bases matching TRBD1. This CDR3 is CASSLGGQGLTDTQYF. The CDR3 coding sequence is TGTGCCAGCAGCTTAGGGGGACAGGGATTGACAGATACGCAGTATTTT.